These 25 T cell receptor beta chains were all obtained from the same sample, sequenced in a study of OX40 agonist ivuxolimab in advanced cancers. Method: immunoSEQ multiplex PCR; TCRdb's copy keeps in-frame clones and lacks some. The table records 60,000 or so clones, 85% to 95% of them present only once. Here the sequenced sample was CD4+ or CD8+ T cells sorted from blood, taken in a trial of the OX40 agonist ivuxolimab. The origin of the receptors is an adult with an advanced solid tumor such as melanoma, head and neck, liver or kidney cancer.

The rearrangement joins TRBV18 to TRBJ2-7; 9 nucleotides match TRBD1. The J segment lost 4 bases and the V segment lost 4 bases, leaving 14 bases of the junction unmatched. This CDR3 has 17 amino acids. From germline, CDR1 is KGHSH and CDR2 LQKENI. The DNA for the CDR3 is TGTGCCAGCTCACTCGGATCTACCGGGACAGGGATTTACGAGCAGTACTTC. Translation: CASSLGSTGTGIYEQYF.

This chain links TRBV7-9 with TRBJ1-4; perhaps TRBD1 as D (6 bases). The CDR3 is 15 residues long. The germline V and J ends were trimmed by 0 bases and 8 bases, with 13 bases remaining between them. Germline-derived CDR1 and CDR2 are SEHNR and FQNEAQ (reference sequence). The DNA for the CDR3 is TGTGCCAGCAGCTTAGCTCCAGGGGTAATAGAAAAACTGTTTTTT. Protein: CASSLAPGVIEKLFF.

The chain links TRBV2 to TRBJ2-3; 9 bases fit TRBD2. The CDR3 loop spans 15 amino acids. V was pared by 5 bases and J by 5 bases, with 8 bases of the junction left unmatched. Germline CDR1 and CDR2: SNHLY and FYNNEI. In nucleotides, the CDR3 is TGTGCCAGCAGTCCCGCTAGCGGGAAATTAGATACGCAGTATTTT. Protein product: CASSPASGKLDTQYF. Using reference TRBV2 and TRBJ2-3 for the parts outside the CDR3, the full variable domain is EPEVTQTPSHQVTQMGQEVILRCVPISNHLYFYWYRQILGQKVEFLVSFYNNEISEKSEIFDDQFSVERPDGSNFTLKIRSTKLEDSAMYFCASSPASGKLDTQYFGPGTRLTVL.

The rearrangement links TRBV9 to TRBJ2-7; D possibly corresponds to TRBD2 (6 bases). V lost 1 base and J 2 bases, leaving 13 bases between the germline ends. This CDR3 is 15 amino acids long. The germline V gene has CDR1 SGDLS and CDR2 YYNGEE. The CDR3 is CASSVLASVTYEQYF. For the CDR3, the DNA is TGTGCCAGCAGCGTATTGGCTAGCGTAACCTACGAGCAGTACTTC.

The chain recombines TRBV27 with TRBJ2-7, with 12 nucleotides matching TRBD2. This CDR3 contains 16 residues. CDR1 is MNHEY, CDR2 SMNVEV, per germline (reference sequence). The V and J ends lost 6 bases and 2 bases, in that order; junction bases with no gene match: 8. The DNA for the CDR3 is TGTGCCAGCAGACCGGGACTAGCGGGCTCAGCCTACGAGCAGTACTTC. This translates into CASRPGLAGSAYEQYF.

The rearrangement uses TRBV7-8 and TRBJ1-2; 8 nucleotides match TRBD1. With 1 base clipped from V and 3 bases from J, the junction kept 7 bases outside the gene matches. CDR1 is SGHVS, CDR2 FQNEAQ, per germline. This CDR3 is 16 amino acids long. As DNA, the CDR3 is TGTGCCAGCAGCTTAGGACAGGGGCCCTTGTACTATGGCTACACCTTC. This gives the protein CASSLGQGPLYYGYTF.

The V call is TRBV30, the J call TRBJ2-3; weak D call: TRBD2 (5 bases). The CDR3 extends over 15 amino acids. Per germline, CDR1 GTSNPN and CDR2 SVGIG (reference sequence). With 2 bases removed from V and 2 bases from J, the gap between germline ends came to 14 bases. The CDR3: CAWSREGPLTDTQYF. The DNA for the CDR3 is TGTGCCTGGAGTCGAGAGGGCCCCCTCACAGATACGCAGTATTTT.

The V gene is TRBV10-3, the J gene TRBJ1-2; D remains unclear. The CDR3 loop spans 15 amino acids. The V gene's germline CDR1 is ENHRY and CDR2 SYGVKD. V shed 0 bases and J shed 0 bases, with 8 bases lying between them. CDR3 in amino acids: CAISESGRANYGYTF. The CDR3 coding sequence is TGTGCCATCAGTGAGTCGGGAAGGGCTAACTATGGCTACACCTTC.

The rearrangement links TRBV27 to TRBJ2-1, with 8 bases matching TRBD2. The germline V gene encodes CDR1 MNHEY and CDR2 SMNVEV (reference sequence). Trimming took 6 bases from V and 1 from J; bases not matched to a gene: 20. This CDR3 region has 20 residues. Here the CDR3 reads CASSPSGRLAGDPSYNEQFF. As DNA, the CDR3 is TGTGCCAGCAGCCCTTCGGGGCGCCTAGCGGGTGACCCTTCCTACAATGAGCAGTTCTTC.

V usage is TRBV11-2 and J usage is TRBJ1-2; D is unresolved. The CDR3 extends over 15 amino acids. Trimming left V 2 bases short and J 6 bases short, with 16 bases between. CDR1 is SGHAT and CDR2 is FQNNGV in the germline V gene. CDR3 DNA: TGTGCCAGCAGCTTATCCGATTTCGGATACGATGGCTACACCTTC. Amino acids: CASSLSDFGYDGYTF.

The chain links TRBV28 to TRBJ2-1; D could derive from TRBD1 or TRBD2 (5 bases each). The length of the CDR3 is 13 residues. Trimming took 5 bases from V and 10 from J, leaving 15 bases between them. In germline, CDR1 is MDHEN, CDR2 SYDVKM. CDR3 residues: CASSPWMGEEQFF. DNA for the CDR3: TGTGCCAGCAGTCCGTGGATGGGGGAAGAGCAGTTCTTC.

The gene calls are TRBV9 and TRBJ2-7, with TRBD1 matching over 10 bases. Germline trimming cut 3 bases from V and 5 bases from J; bases unmatched to any gene: 8. The CDR3 contains 15 residues. From germline, CDR1 is SGDLS and CDR2 YYNGEE. The CDR3 DNA reads as TGTGCCAGCAGCGCCATGACAGGGGGCAGCGACGAGCAGTACTTC. This gives the protein CASSAMTGGSDEQYF.

Note on this clone: It differs at one base from a far larger clone, so likely a read error. The rearrangement uses TRBV4-3 and TRBJ1-5; D call uncertain. The CDR3 sequence is 15 residues long. Germline CDR1 reads LGHNA; CDR2 reads YSLEER. Between the trimmed V and J ends, which lost 1 base and 4 bases, there was a span of 11 bases. CDR3 in DNA: TGCGCCAGCAGCCAAGGAGCAGGAAATAATCAGCCCCAGCATTTT. It specifies CASSQGAGNNQPQHF.

This clone was seen a single time. This chain connects TRBV5-4 to TRBJ2-1, with a possible D match to TRBD2 (5 bases). The germline gives CDR1 SGHNT, CDR2 YYREEE (reference sequence). V lost 0 bases, J lost 6 bases, and 7 bases lay in between. This CDR3 spans 13 amino acids. CDR3: CASSLAGSNEQFF. The CDR3 region has the DNA TGTGCCAGCAGCTTGGCGGGGAGCAATGAGCAGTTCTTC.

The rearrangement links TRBV12-2 to TRBJ1-1. TRBV12-2 represents a pseudogene. The CDR3 length is 13 residues. CDR3 residues: CASRLARDTEAFF. The CDR3 bases are TGTGCAAGTCGCTTAGCCCGAGACACTGAAGCTTTCTTT.

The CDR3 DNA is TGTGCCAGCAGCCCTAACCTGGGGGCTGAAGCTTTCTTT. This encodes CASSPNLGAEAFF. This chain joins TRBV9 and TRBJ1-1; TRBD1 is a possible D gene (5 bases). Germline lookup yields CDR1 SGDLS and CDR2 YYNGEE. V lost 4 bases, J lost 6 bases, and 13 bases lay in between. This CDR3 has 13 residues.

The chain employs TRBV10-2 and TRBJ2-2, with a possible D match to TRBD1 (7 bases). Germline V gene lookup returns CDR1 WSHSY and CDR2 SAAADI. V lost 8 bases and J lost 5, with 21 bases in between. The CDR3 runs to 16 residues. In nucleotides, the CDR3 is TGCGCCAGCTTAGGGCGTGAGGGGGCGGGAACCGGGGAGCTGTTTTTT. Encoded protein: CASLGREGAGTGELFF.

This clone was seen only once. This chain uses TRBV9 with TRBJ2-2; 12 positions match TRBD2. CDR1 is SGDLS, CDR2 YYNGEE, per germline. V was pared by 8 bases and J by 5 bases, with 10 bases of the junction left unmatched. There are 16 residues in the CDR3. CDR3 bases: TGTGCCAGTACACCGGGACTAGCGGGTGCAACCGGGGAGCTGTTTTTT. It encodes CASTPGLAGATGELFF. Combining the CDR3 with reference TRBV9 and TRBJ2-2 gives the whole variable domain DSGVTQTPKHLITATGQRVTLRCSPRSGDLSVYWYQQSLDQGLQFLIQYYNGEERAKGNILERFSAQQFPDLHSELNLSSLELGDSALYFCASTPGLAGATGELFFGEGSRLTVL.

This clone was recorded once. The chain carries TRBV4-3 and TRBJ1-2; TRBD1 agrees at 7 bases. The J segment lost 0 bases and the V segment lost 0 bases, leaving 4 bases of the junction unmatched. CDR3 size: 16 residues. Per the germline V gene, CDR1 is LGHNA and CDR2 is YSLEER. Written as DNA, the CDR3 is TGCGCCAGCAGCCAAGATCACGGACAGGCTAACTATGGCTACACCTTC. This encodes CASSQDHGQANYGYTF.

The chain couples TRBV25-1 to TRBJ2-3, with 10 bases lining up with TRBD2. CDR3 size: 17 residues. Looked up from germline, CDR1 is MGHDK and CDR2 is SYGVNS. The J segment lost 5 bases and the V segment lost 0 bases, leaving 8 bases of the junction unmatched. CDR3 coding DNA: TGTGCCAGCAGTGAATATGGGGCTAGCGGGAGTGAAGATACGCAGTATTTT. Its protein product is CASSEYGASGSEDTQYF.

V is TRBV5-4 and J is TRBJ2-7; perhaps D is TRBD1 or TRBD2 (5 bases each). Trimming removed 4 bases at V and 3 bases at J, with 5 bases between. The CDR3 runs to 11 residues. Germline CDR1 SGHNT, CDR2 YYREEE (reference sequence). The CDR3 region has the DNA TGTGCCAGCAGCGGGGGCTACGAGCAGTACTTC. Its protein product is CASSGGYEQYF. The full variable domain, its missing parts supplied by reference TRBV5-4 and TRBJ2-7, is ETGVTQSPTHLIKTRGQQVTLRCSSQSGHNTVSWYQQALGQGPQFIFQYYREEENGRGNFPPRFSGLQFPNYSSELNVNALELDDSALYLCASSGGYEQYFGPGTRLTVT.

The V call is TRBV11-2, the J call TRBJ2-5; D uncertain. Germline CDR1 and CDR2: SGHAT and FQNNGV. V lost 5 bases and J 5 bases, leaving 12 bases between the germline ends. The CDR3 runs 13 residues. This chain's CDR3 is CASSPALGETQYF. CDR3 coding DNA: TGTGCCAGCAGCCCGGCGTTGGGCGAGACCCAGTACTTC. The full variable domain, completed using reference TRBV11-2 and TRBJ2-5, is EAGVAQSPRYKIIEKRQSVAFWCNPISGHATLYWYQQILGQGPKLLIQFQNNGVVDDSQLPKDRFSAERLKGVDSTLKIQPAKLEDSAVYLCASSPALGETQYFGPGTRLLVL.

The chain recombines TRBV7-9 with TRBJ2-1, with a tentative D call TRBD1 (5 bases). The V and J ends lost 0 bases and 12 bases respectively, with 9 bases between them. This CDR3 has 12 amino acids. CDR1 is SEHNR and CDR2 is FQNEAQ in the germline V gene (reference sequence). The CDR3, as DNA: TGTGCCAGCAGCTTAGCGGGGCCCGCGCAGTTCTTC. It encodes CASSLAGPAQFF.

V usage is TRBV2 and J usage is TRBJ2-7; no firm D call. Between the trimmed V and J ends, which lost 3 bases and 4 bases, there was a span of 10 bases. CDR1 and CDR2 from the germline V gene are SNHLY and FYNNEI. CDR3 size: 13 residues. The CDR3 sequence is CASSELGDYEQYF. The CDR3 DNA reads as TGTGCCAGCAGTGAGCTAGGAGATTACGAGCAGTACTTC.

CDR3 nucleotides: TGCGCCAGCAGCTTGGGTCGGGTCCCTTACAATGAGCAGTTCTTC. It translates to CASSLGRVPYNEQFF. The gene calls are TRBV5-1 and TRBJ2-1, with D unclear. V was trimmed by 0 bases and J by 4 bases, leaving 11 bases between them. Per germline, CDR1 SGHRS and CDR2 YFSETQ. This CDR3 comprises 15 residues.